This TCR beta chain was recovered during a study of blood T cells in healthy people across ages. Next came a second PCR, run for roughly 6 to 11 cycles, which used a sample-barcoded 5' primer along with a J-beta primer mix. TCRdb ran MiXCR on the 5' RACE reads and lists one entry per CDR3 protein. This table has some 700,000 distinct CDR3 sequences, around 40% appearing once. This CDR3 has 14 amino acids. V was clipped by 3 bases and J by 13 bases, with 19 bases between them. Looked up from germline, CDR1 is MDHEN and CDR2 is SYDVKM. In terms of origin and age, donors were healthy Caucasian individuals from Russia aged roughly 6 to 95.

Sample: blood. The chain couples TRBV28 to TRBJ2-1, with TRBD2 as a possible D gene (5 bases). The clonotype originates from a woman aged 60 to 75 in good health. This CDR3 is CASSFIASGETQFF. CDR3 bases: TGTGCCAGCAGTTTTATCGCCTCCGGGGAGACCCAGTTCTTC.